A single sample gave rise to the 20 T cell receptor beta chains below, sequenced in a study of regulatory T cells in long-lasting Graves disease. Construction of the TCR beta libraries employed iRepertoire HTBI primers in conjunction with Arm-PCR of CDR3 regions. TCRdb passed the multiplex PCR reads through MiXCR, listing each CDR3 protein once. The sample lists about 460,000 distinct CDR3 sequences, about 14% occurring once. Time point specified: newly diagnosed GD, antithyroid drugs for less than 3 months. From PBMCs, RNA was extracted and then used to make the TCR library. This sample also appeared in a second study, on T cells in Graves' hyperthyroidism and ophthalmopathy.

This specimen consisted of peripheral blood mononuclear cells (PBMCs), obtained at new diagnosis, from a patient treated with antithyroid drugs. Receptors originate from a woman aged 45-65 years with Graves disease.

This clonotype was detected many times. V gene TRBV2 combines with J gene TRBJ1-5; D possibly corresponds to TRBD1 (5 bases). The CDR3 spans 16 residues. The ends were cut back, 5 bases at V and 0 bases at J, with 14 bases in the middle. Germline V gene sequence: CDR1 SNHLY, CDR2 FYNNEI. CDR3: CASSLPRAVSNQPQHF. The CDR3 bases are TGTGCCAGCAGTTTGCCCAGGGCCGTTAGCAATCAGCCCCAGCATTTT.

This clonotype occurred once. CDR3 coding DNA: TGTGCCAGCAGCTTAGAACTAGGCGACACTGAAGCTTTCTTT. Amino acids: CASSLELGDTEAFF. V and J are TRBV11-2 and TRBJ1-1; D gene unclear. Trimming took 0 bases from V and 3 from J, leaving 8 bases between them. The CDR3 loop spans 14 amino acids. Germline CDR1 reads SGHAT; CDR2 reads FQNNGV.

The chain employs TRBV24-1 and TRBJ2-2; D gene ambiguous. Per germline, CDR1 KGHDR and CDR2 SFDVKD. The CDR3 contains 14 residues. Trimming removed 0 bases at V and 6 bases at J, with 7 bases between. The CDR3 sequence: CATSDLFQPGELFF. The CDR3 DNA reads as TGTGCCACCAGTGATTTGTTTCAGCCCGGGGAGCTGTTTTTT.

This clonotype turned up a few times. V is TRBV30 and J is TRBJ2-1; D is unclear. V was trimmed by 6 bases and J by 0 bases, leaving 9 bases between them. From germline, CDR1 is GTSNPN and CDR2 SVGIG (reference sequence). CDR3 length equals 13 residues. The CDR3 nucleotides are TGTGCCTGCCGGACCCTCTCCTACAATGAGCAGTTCTTC. Protein product: CACRTLSYNEQFF.

This chain connects TRBV6-9 to TRBJ2-1; tentative D call: TRBD2 (5 bases). CDR1 and CDR2 (germline): MNHGY, SVAAGI. The CDR3 is made up of 16 amino acids. V dropped 3 bases and J dropped 5 bases, with 17 bases sitting between them. CDR3 DNA sequence: TGTGCCAGCAGTTACCCGCCGCGGAGCGGTCACAATGAGCAGTTCTTC. This gives the protein CASSYPPRSGHNEQFF.

This clonotype was detected many times. The chain combines TRBV11-3 with TRBJ2-5; 10 positions match TRBD2. Germline CDR1 and CDR2: SGHNT and YENEEA. The CDR3 sequence is 16 residues long. V was pared by 1 base and J by 0 bases, with 2 bases of the junction left unmatched. The CDR3 DNA is TGTGCCAGCAGCTTAGGGACTAGCGGCCACCAAGAGACCCAGTACTTC. Its translation is CASSLGTSGHQETQYF.

This clonotype was detected ten times or more. Written as DNA, the CDR3 is TGCAGTGCTTCCGACACGGCGAACACCGGGGAGCTGTTTTTT. It translates to CSASDTANTGELFF. The chain has TRBV20-1 and TRBJ2-2; no firm D call. V shed 5 bases and J shed 0 bases, with 10 bases lying between them. The germline gives CDR1 DFQATT, CDR2 SNEGSKA (reference sequence). The CDR3 runs 14 residues.

This clonotype was seen at least ten times. The V and J genes are TRBV5-1 and TRBJ1-2; 8 bases agree with TRBD1. Germline CDR1 SGHRS, CDR2 YFSETQ. The CDR3 has 13 amino acids. Trimming cost V 2 bases and J 10 bases; bases outside gene matches: 7. Written as DNA, the CDR3 is TGCGCCAGCAGCTTCGGACAGGGTGTGGACTACACCTTC. Amino acid sequence: CASSFGQGVDYTF.

This clonotype was detected many times. The V and J genes are TRBV28 and TRBJ2-5, with TRBD2 matching 7 bases. From germline, CDR1 is MDHEN and CDR2 SYDVKM. The CDR3 is 17 residues long. Trimming at V came to 1 base and at J to 1 base, leaving 9 bases not matched to a gene. CDR3 DNA sequence: TGTGCCAGCAGTTTATCGGCTGCGGGAGAACCCCAAGAGACCCAGTACTTC. Encoded protein: CASSLSAAGEPQETQYF. Full variable domain (remainder filled in from reference TRBV28 and TRBJ2-5): DVKVTQSSRYLVKRTGEKVFLECVQDMDHENMFWYRQDPGLGLRLIYFSYDVKMKEKGDIPEGYSVSREKKERFSLILESASTNQTSMYLCASSLSAAGEPQETQYFGPGTRLLVL.

This clonotype was counted ten times or more. V is TRBV3-1 and J is TRBJ2-1; 7 bases align to TRBD2. Germline CDR1 LGHDT, CDR2 YNNKEL (reference sequence). The CDR3 extends over 16 amino acids. V trimming: 0 bases; J trimming: 3 bases; junction bases outside the gene matches: 5. In nucleotides, the CDR3 is TGTGCCAGCAGCCAAGAGTGGCGGGAGATCTACAATGAGCAGTTCTTC. The encoded protein is CASSQEWREIYNEQFF.

A few counts support this clonotype. This chain links TRBV20-1 with TRBJ2-1; 11 bases are shared with TRBD2. The CDR3 extends over 16 amino acids. Germline CDR1 DFQATT, CDR2 SNEGSKA (reference sequence). With 3 bases clipped from V and 4 bases from J, the junction kept 8 bases outside the gene matches. For the CDR3, the DNA is TGCAGTGCTAGGAAACTACTAGCGGGGGAATACAATGAGCAGTTCTTC. This sequence encodes CSARKLLAGEYNEQFF.

This clonotype was seen at least ten times. The gene calls are TRBV7-8 and TRBJ1-1; D may be TRBD1 (5 bases). The CDR3 sequence is 13 residues long. The V end was cut by 5 bases, the J end by 11 bases, with 18 bases between. The germline V gene has CDR1 SGHVS and CDR2 FQNEAQ. The CDR3 nucleotides read TGTGCCAGCAGCGCTTTGACCCGACGGGGGGCTTTCTTT. Its translation: CASSALTRRGAFF.

V and J are TRBV7-9 and TRBJ2-6, with 7 bases identical to TRBD1. The CDR3 length is 16 residues. CDR1 is SEHNR, CDR2 FQNEAQ, per germline (reference sequence). V shed 10 bases, J shed 0 bases, and the junction held 9 bases outside the gene matches. The CDR3 DNA reads TGTGCCACATCTGCAGGGGGTCCCTCTGGGGCCAACGTCCTGACTTTC. Protein sequence: CATSAGGPSGANVLTF.

The CDR3 loop is CASSHRPLTSGRHKTQYF. The CDR3 DNA reads as TGTGCCAGCAGCCATCGGCCGTTGACTAGCGGGAGGCACAAGACCCAGTACTTC. This chain uses TRBV14 with TRBJ2-5; 13 bases line up with TRBD2. Germline-derived CDR1 and CDR2 are SGHDN and FVKESK. The CDR3 runs to 18 residues. The ends lost 3 bases at V and 6 bases at J; junction bases unmatched: 13.

This clonotype was picked up many times. This chain joins TRBV9 and TRBJ1-1; a possible D gene is TRBD1 (5 bases). CDR3 length: 13 amino acids. Germline CDR1 reads SGDLS; CDR2 reads YYNGEE. V was trimmed by 3 bases and J by 5 bases, leaving 11 bases between them. CDR3 in amino acids: CASSDQGGTEAFF. The CDR3, as DNA: TGTGCCAGCAGCGATCAGGGAGGGACTGAAGCTTTCTTT.

This clonotype was counted between two and nine times. The V and J genes are TRBV7-2 and TRBJ1-2, with D possibly being TRBD1 (6 bases). Trimming left V 1 base short and J 2 bases short, with 8 bases between. Germline V gives CDR1 SGHTA, CDR2 FQGNSA. This CDR3 spans 14 amino acids. For the CDR3, the DNA is TGTGCCAGCAGCTTAGAAACAGGGAACTATGGCTACACCTTC. Its translation: CASSLETGNYGYTF.

Remarks on this clonotype: A single base separates this from a much larger clone, so it may be a read error. This is likely a read error, given that the CDR3 carries no conserved phenylalanine or tryptophan at its end. The rearrangement links TRBV29-1 to TRBJ2-3, with 11 bases lining up with TRBD2. Germline-derived CDR1 and CDR2 are SQVTM and ANQGSEA. This CDR3 is built from 15 residues. With V trimmed by 6 bases and J by 1 base, 6 bases remained unmatched. The CDR3 region is CSVATSGRGTDTQYC. The CDR3 DNA is TGCAGCGTAGCAACTAGCGGGAGAGGCACAGATACGCAGTATTGT.

This clonotype occurred many times. The chain joins TRBV27 to TRBJ1-4; D remains unclear. Trimming took 6 bases from V and 1 from J, leaving 12 bases between them. Germline-derived CDR1 and CDR2 are MNHEY and SMNVEV (reference sequence). The CDR3 spans 15 residues. CDR3 residues: CASRRRVGTNEKLFF. The CDR3 region has the DNA TGTGCCAGCAGGAGGAGGGTAGGAACTAATGAAAAACTGTTTTTT.

The table lists this clonotype with many counts. The chain uses TRBV28 and TRBJ1-1; D is ambiguous. The V gene lost 2 bases and the J gene lost 5 bases, with 12 bases spanning the gap. The germline CDR1 and CDR2 sequences are MDHEN and SYDVKM. This CDR3 contains 14 residues. CDR3 coding DNA: TGTGCCAGCAGTTTAAGTGTAAGGGTGACTGAAGCTTTCTTT. Protein sequence: CASSLSVRVTEAFF.

This clonotype was recorded many times. V usage is TRBV28 and J usage is TRBJ1-2; perhaps TRBD1 as D (6 bases). The CDR3 loop spans 14 amino acids. Germline-derived CDR1 and CDR2 are MDHEN and SYDVKM. Trimming removed 6 bases at V and 4 bases at J, with 15 bases between. CDR3 in DNA: TGTGCCAGCAGCGTGGTGGGGGGCACCTATGGCTACACCTTC. Translated, it gives CASSVVGGTYGYTF.